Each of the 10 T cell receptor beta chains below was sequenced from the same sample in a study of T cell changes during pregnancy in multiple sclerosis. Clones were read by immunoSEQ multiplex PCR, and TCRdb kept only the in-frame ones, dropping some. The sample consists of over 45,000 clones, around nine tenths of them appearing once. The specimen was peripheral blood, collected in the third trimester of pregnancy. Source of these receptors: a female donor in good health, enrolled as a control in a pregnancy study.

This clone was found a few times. The chain's CDR3 is CASSIGSAPYEQYF. CDR3 bases: TGTGCCAGTAGTATTGGCAGTGCCCCCTACGAGCAGTACTTC. The chain uses TRBV19 and TRBJ2-7; D is unresolved. V was pared by 3 bases and J by 2 bases, with 11 bases between. Germline CDR1 is LNHDA and CDR2 is SQIVND (reference sequence). The CDR3 length is 14 residues.

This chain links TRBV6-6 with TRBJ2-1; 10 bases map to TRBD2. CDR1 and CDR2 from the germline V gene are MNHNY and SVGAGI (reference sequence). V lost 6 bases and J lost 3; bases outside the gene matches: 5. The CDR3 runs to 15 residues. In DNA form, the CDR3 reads TGTGCCAGCAGCCTAGCGGGAGCGAACTACAATGAGCAGTTCTTC. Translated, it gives CASSLAGANYNEQFF.

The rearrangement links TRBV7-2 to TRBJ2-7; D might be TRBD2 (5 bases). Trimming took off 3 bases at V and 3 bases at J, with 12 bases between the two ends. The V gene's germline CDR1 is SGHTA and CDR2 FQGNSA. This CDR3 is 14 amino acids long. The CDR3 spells CASSFTRINYEQYF. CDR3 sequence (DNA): TGTGCCAGCAGCTTCACTAGGATTAACTACGAGCAGTACTTC.

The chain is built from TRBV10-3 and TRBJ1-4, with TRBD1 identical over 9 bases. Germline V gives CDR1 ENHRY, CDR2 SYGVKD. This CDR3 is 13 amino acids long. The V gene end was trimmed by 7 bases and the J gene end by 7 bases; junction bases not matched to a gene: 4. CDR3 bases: TGTGCCATCACGATGGACAGGGGTGAAAAACTGTTTTTT. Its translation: CAITMDRGEKLFF.

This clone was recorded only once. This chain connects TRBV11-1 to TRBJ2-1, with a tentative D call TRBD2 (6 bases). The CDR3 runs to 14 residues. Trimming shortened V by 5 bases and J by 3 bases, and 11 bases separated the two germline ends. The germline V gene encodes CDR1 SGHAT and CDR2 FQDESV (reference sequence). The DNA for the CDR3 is TGTGCCAGCAGCCCCCGGGGGAACTACAATGAGCAGTTCTTC. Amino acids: CASSPRGNYNEQFF.

The CDR3 loop is CASSLFLTGGGYEQYF. Written as DNA, the CDR3 is TGTGCCAGCAGCTTGTTCCTAACAGGGGGTGGCTACGAGCAGTACTTC. The rearrangement links TRBV5-6 to TRBJ2-7; the match to TRBD1 covers 8 bases. The CDR3 contains 16 residues. Trimming at V came to 1 base and at J to 3 bases, leaving 9 bases not matched to a gene. Germline loops: CDR1 SGHDT, CDR2 YYEEEE. Full variable domain (rest looked up from reference TRBV5-6 and TRBJ2-7): DAGVTQSPTHLIKTRGQQVTLRCSPKSGHDTVSWYQQALGQGPQFIFQYYEEEERQRGNFPDRFSGHQFPNYSSELNVNALLLGDSALYLCASSLFLTGGGYEQYFGPGTRLTVT.

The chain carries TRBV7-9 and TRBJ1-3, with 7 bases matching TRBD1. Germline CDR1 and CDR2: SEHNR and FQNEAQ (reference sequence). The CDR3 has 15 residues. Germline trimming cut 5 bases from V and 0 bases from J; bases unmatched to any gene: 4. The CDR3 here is CASSPDRSSGNTIYF. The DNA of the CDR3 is TGTGCCAGCAGCCCGGACAGGAGCTCTGGAAACACCATATATTTT.

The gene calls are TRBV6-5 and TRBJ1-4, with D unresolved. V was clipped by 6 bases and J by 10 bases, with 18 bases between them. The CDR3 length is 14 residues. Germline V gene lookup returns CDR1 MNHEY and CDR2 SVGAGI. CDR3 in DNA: TGTGCCAGCAGGCAGGAGGTGGCAGGCGGAAAACTGTTTTTT. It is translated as CASRQEVAGGKLFF.

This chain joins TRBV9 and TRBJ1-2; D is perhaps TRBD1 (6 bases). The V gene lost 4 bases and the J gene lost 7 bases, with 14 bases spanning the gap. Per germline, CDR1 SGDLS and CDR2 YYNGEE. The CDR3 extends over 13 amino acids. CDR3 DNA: TGTGCCAGCAGCCTAGGGACAACCTCTGGCTACACCTTC. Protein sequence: CASSLGTTSGYTF.

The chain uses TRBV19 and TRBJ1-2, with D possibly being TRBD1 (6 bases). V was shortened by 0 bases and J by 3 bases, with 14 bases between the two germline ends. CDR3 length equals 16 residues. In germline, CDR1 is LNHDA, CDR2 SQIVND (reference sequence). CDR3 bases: TGTGCCAGTAGTATAGATTCGGGGGGGCAGTACTATGGCTACACCTTC. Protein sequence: CASSIDSGGQYYGYTF.